The following is a T cell receptor (beta chain) sequence with its context. Antigen specificity is unknown. This entry belongs to a study of monozygotic twins with inflammatory bowel disease. Whole-study results and caveats: Perhaps reflecting limited power, concordant and discordant twins did not differ in repertoire similarity. With others, IBD patients shared fewer clonotypes than healthy twins did, especially with disease activity. By inverse Simpson index, TCRbeta diversity was lower in IBD patients than in healthy co-twins.

Two rounds of nested PCR, of about 16 and 10 cycles, were run on TCRalpha and TCRbeta cDNA. TCRdb re-called the 5' RACE reads and shows each CDR3 protein once, DNA omitted. Recorded for this sample: some 400,000 distinct CDR3 sequences. The sequenced material came from blood. This clonotype was obtained from a human donor with ulcerative colitis or Crohn's disease, or a healthy co-twin of an affected twin (not recorded which).

Here the CDR3 reads CASSRDRVSINTEAFF. The V call is TRBV18, the J call TRBJ1-1; no DNA is available, so the TRBD1 call from TCRdb remains unchecked. This CDR3 spans 16 amino acids. Germline CDR1 reads KGHSH; CDR2 reads LQKENI.